The next 27 T cell receptor beta chains were all read from a single sample in a study of blood T cells in healthy people across ages. A second PCR of about 7 to 11 cycles used a sample-barcoded 5' primer and a J-beta primer mix. TCRdb called the 5' RACE reads again in MiXCR, with one record for every CDR3 protein. The sample lists some 370,000 distinct CDR3 sequences, roughly half occurring once. The sequencing input was blood. These receptors came from a man between 60 and 75 years old in good health.

The CDR3 sequence: CATSRGGQDTEAFF. Here the CDR3 DNA reads TGTGCCACCAGCAGGGGGGGCCAAGACACTGAAGCTTTCTTT. The chain uses TRBV15 and TRBJ1-1, with D perhaps matching TRBD1 (6 bases). This CDR3 is built from 14 residues. Germline V gene sequence: CDR1 LNHNV, CDR2 YYDKDF (reference sequence). V lost 3 bases and J lost 3, with 11 bases in between.

This clonotype was found a few times. CDR3: CASSRLLGSNYGYTF. The CDR3 DNA reads as TGTGCCAGCAGCCGTCTCCTGGGATCTAACTATGGCTACACCTTC. The gene calls are TRBV5-8 and TRBJ1-2; D unclear. Trimming shortened V by 4 bases and J by 0 bases, and 13 bases separated the two germline ends. This CDR3 contains 15 residues. CDR1 and CDR2 (germline): SGHTS, YDEGEE. Looking up the rest from reference TRBV5-8 and TRBJ1-2 gives the full variable domain: EAGVTQSPTHLIKTRGQQATLRCSPISGHTSVYWYQQALGLGLQFLLWYDEGEERNRGNFPPRFSGRQFPNYSSELNVNALELEDSALYLCASSRLLGSNYGYTFGSGTRLTVV.

The chain joins TRBV11-2 to TRBJ2-5; 10 bases agree with TRBD2. J was trimmed by 11 bases and V by 6 bases; bases with no gene match: 18. CDR3 length: 16 amino acids. CDR1 is SGHAT and CDR2 is FQNNGV in the germline V gene. CDR3 in amino acids: CASRGLADSPYNEQYF. The CDR3 DNA reads as TGTGCCAGCAGAGGACTAGCGGATAGCCCCTACAATGAGCAGTACTTC. Based on the CDR3 plus reference TRBV11-2 and TRBJ2-5, the full variable domain is EAGVAQSPRYKIIEKRQSVAFWCNPISGHATLYWYQQILGQGPKLLIQFQNNGVVDDSQLPKDRFSAERLKGVDSTLKIQPAKLEDSAVYLCASRGLADSPYNEQYFGPGTRLLVL.

The chain links TRBV6-1 to TRBJ2-5; 7 bases fit TRBD1. The V segment lost 6 bases and the J segment 5 bases; nucleotides outside the gene matches: 9. CDR1 MNHNS and CDR2 SASEGT come from the germline V gene. The CDR3 extends over 14 amino acids. CDR3 sequence (DNA): TGTGCCAGCAGGGACACAGGGGTCCGGGAGACCCAGTACTTC. It yields the protein CASRDTGVRETQYF.

The chain links TRBV28 to TRBJ1-6; TRBD1 aligns across 7 bases. The CDR3 runs 16 residues. With V trimmed by 3 bases and J by 0 bases, 2 bases remained unmatched. Looked up from germline, CDR1 is MDHEN and CDR2 is SYDVKM. CDR3 sequence: CASSFGDSSYNSPLHF. CDR3 nucleotides: TGTGCCAGCAGTTTTGGGGACAGCTCCTATAATTCACCCCTCCACTTT. The full variable domain, completed using reference TRBV28 and TRBJ1-6, is DVKVTQSSRYLVKRTGEKVFLECVQDMDHENMFWYRQDPGLGLRLIYFSYDVKMKEKGDIPEGYSVSREKKERFSLILESASTNQTSMYLCASSFGDSSYNSPLHFGNGTRLTVT.

This rearrangement joins TRBV10-3 to TRBJ2-5; TRBD1 aligns across 7 bases. TRBJ2-7 explains the end of the DNA better; the J call may be wrong. This CDR3 comprises 16 residues. Germline CDR1 is ENHRY and CDR2 is SYGVKD. The CDR3 loop reads CAISDRTGRRGYEQYF. CDR3 bases: TGTGCCATCAGTGACCGGACAGGTCGAAGGGGCTACGAGCAGTACTTC.

The chain employs TRBV6-2 or TRBV6-3 and TRBJ2-4; D is unclear. The J call is in doubt because the DNA end fits TRBJ2-7 better. CDR1 is MNHEY, CDR2 SVGEGT, per germline. The CDR3 sequence is 13 residues long. The CDR3 region is CASKLTNIYEQYF. As DNA, the CDR3 is TGTGCCAGCAAATTGACCAATATCTACGAGCAGTACTTC.

This chain joins TRBV28 and TRBJ1-4; D remains ambiguous. V lost 3 bases to trimming and J lost 4 bases, with 15 bases between them. CDR1 and CDR2 (germline): MDHEN, SYDVKM. The CDR3 runs 16 residues. The CDR3 region is CASSLSESLNNEKLFF. The CDR3 DNA reads TGTGCCAGCAGTTTGAGTGAATCCTTGAATAATGAAAAACTGTTTTTT.

A few counts support this clonotype. The chain is built from TRBV3-1 and TRBJ2-6; D perhaps matches TRBD1 (6 bases). The CDR3 contains 19 residues. Trimming pared 0 bases from V and 0 bases from J, leaving 15 bases between. The germline gives CDR1 LGHDT, CDR2 YNNKEL (reference sequence). The CDR3 DNA reads TGTGCCAGCAGCCAAGATATGCGGCAGGGGCGCTCTGGGGCCAACGTCCTGACTTTC. Translation: CASSQDMRQGRSGANVLTF. The full variable domain, rest sourced from reference TRBV3-1 and TRBJ2-6, is DTAVSQTPKYLVTQMGNDKSIKCEQNLGHDTMYWYKQDSKKFLKIMFSYNNKELIINETVPNRFSPKSPDKAHLNLHINSLELGDSAVYFCASSQDMRQGRSGANVLTFGAGSRLTVL.

The gene calls are TRBV30 and TRBJ2-7, with 11 bases fitting TRBD2. The CDR3 consists of 14 residues. J was trimmed by 3 bases and V by 3 bases; bases with no gene match: 4. CDR1 and CDR2 (germline): GTSNPN, SVGIG (reference sequence). The DNA of the CDR3 is TGTGCCTGGAGAACCGGGACTAGCGGCTACGAGCAGTACTTC. It encodes CAWRTGTSGYEQYF.

V and J are TRBV5-1 and TRBJ2-5; 7 nucleotides match TRBD1. This CDR3 region has 14 residues. V trimming: 3 bases; J trimming: 5 bases; junction bases outside the gene matches: 7. Germline V gene lookup returns CDR1 SGHRS and CDR2 YFSETQ. CDR3 DNA: TGCGCCAGCAGCTCCGCGACAGGGACGGAGACCCAGTACTTC. Translating gives CASSSATGTETQYF.

This clonotype showed up just a few times. The rearrangement joins TRBV11-2 to TRBJ2-1; a possible D gene is TRBD2 (5 bases). CDR1 and CDR2 (germline): SGHAT, FQNNGV. Deletions cut 4 bases from V and 0 bases from J, with 10 bases between. The CDR3 is 15 residues long. The CDR3 DNA is TGTGCCAGCAGCTCCCAGCGGATCTCCTACAATGAGCAGTTCTTC. Its protein is CASSSQRISYNEQFF.

The chain has TRBV28 and TRBJ2-7; TRBD2 might be the D (6 bases). V gave up 6 bases and J gave up 0 bases, with 12 bases separating them. Looked up from germline, CDR1 is MDHEN and CDR2 is SYDVKM. The CDR3 is 14 residues long. CDR3 coding DNA: TGTGCCAGCAGGGGGGGTTACAGCTCCTACGAGCAGTACTTC. This sequence encodes CASRGGYSSYEQYF.

The chain has TRBV4-2 and TRBJ2-1; D not certain. Germline V lookup: CDR1 LGHNA, CDR2 YNFKEQ. This CDR3 spans 13 amino acids. Trimming took 3 bases from V and 12 from J, leaving 15 bases between them. This chain's CDR3 is CASSQVLHDTQFF. The CDR3 nucleotides are TGTGCCAGCAGCCAGGTACTCCACGATACGCAGTTCTTC.

This clonotype was picked up many times. The J gene is TRBJ2-5, the V gene TRBV30, with 9 bases that match TRBD2. V lost 2 bases to trimming and J lost 5 bases; unmatched junction nucleotides: 6. CDR1 and CDR2 from the germline V gene are GTSNPN and SVGIG (reference sequence). This CDR3 contains 14 residues. The CDR3: CAWSRGRATETQYF. CDR3 bases: TGTGCCTGGAGTCGCGGGAGGGCCACGGAGACCCAGTACTTC.

The chain combines TRBV6-5 with TRBJ1-2, with 10 bases matching TRBD1. Germline V gene data show CDR1 as MNHEY and CDR2 as SVGAGI. The trim removed 4 bases at V and 4 bases at J, leaving 6 bases unmatched. The CDR3 runs to 15 residues. The CDR3 DNA reads as TGTGCCAGCAGTTCCGGGACAGGGGTTTTCTATGGCTACACCTTC. This gives the protein CASSSGTGVFYGYTF.

This clonotype was seen a single time. The rearrangement uses TRBV20-1 and TRBJ2-1, with TRBD2 matching over 11 bases. The germline CDR1 and CDR2 sequences are DFQATT and SNEGSKA (reference sequence). This CDR3 comprises 17 residues. Trimming at V came to 0 bases and at J to 6 bases, leaving 10 bases not matched to a gene. CDR3 loop: CSARDPAGTSGCNEQFF. The CDR3 DNA reads TGCAGTGCTAGAGATCCAGCCGGGACTAGCGGTTGCAATGAGCAGTTCTTC.

The chain has TRBV9 and TRBJ2-1, with D possibly TRBD2 on 6 matching bases. Per the germline V gene, CDR1 is SGDLS and CDR2 is YYNGEE. The CDR3 spans 11 residues. V lost 9 bases, J lost 9 bases, and 13 bases lay in between. The DNA of the CDR3 is TGTGCCACGGGGACTGGCGGTGAGCAGTTCTTC. This encodes CATGTGGEQFF.

This clonotype was counted ten times or more. The gene calls are TRBV29-1 and TRBJ1-2; D is unclear. Between the trimmed V and J ends, which lost 4 bases and 5 bases, there was a span of 14 bases. Germline CDR1 reads SQVTM; CDR2 reads ANQGSEA. The CDR3 totals 13 residues. CDR3 coding DNA: TGCAGCGTTGTTCGGGCCCGAGAATATGGCTACACCTTC. This translates into CSVVRAREYGYTF.

This clonotype has just one count. The chain carries TRBV2 and TRBJ2-7; D is perhaps TRBD2 (6 bases). The CDR3 loop spans 15 amino acids. The germline V gene has CDR1 SNHLY and CDR2 FYNNEI. The V end was cut by 5 bases, the J end by 0 bases, with 14 bases between. The CDR3, as DNA: TGTGCCAGCAGTTTCGAGGGCGGGGCCTCCTACGAGCAGTACTTC. Translating it yields CASSFEGGASYEQYF.

The chain recombines TRBV27 with TRBJ2-3, with a weak D call TRBD2 (7 bases). This CDR3 contains 16 residues. V lost 5 bases and J 5 bases, leaving 20 bases between the germline ends. CDR1 and CDR2 (germline): MNHEY, SMNVEV (reference sequence). CDR3 sequence (DNA): TGTGCCAGCAGTCTCAAGCCGGGGGGCCGCGGAGATACGCAGTATTTT. It specifies CASSLKPGGRGDTQYF.

The chain has TRBV11-2 and TRBJ1-6; 7 positions agree with TRBD1. Germline V gene lookup returns CDR1 SGHAT and CDR2 FQNNGV. Losses at the gene ends were 7 bases for V and 2 bases for J; bases not matched to a gene: 5. The CDR3 runs to 15 residues. The CDR3 loop reads CASIRGTAYNSPLHF. The CDR3, as DNA: TGTGCCAGCATCCGAGGGACAGCCTATAATTCACCCCTCCACTTT.

This chain joins TRBV10-1 and TRBJ2-5; D unresolved. CDR3 length equals 17 residues. CDR1 is WNHNN, CDR2 SYGVQD, per germline (reference sequence). V was pared by 2 bases and J by 2 bases, with 18 bases between. CDR3 DNA sequence: TGCGCCAGCAGTGAGACGACGGTCCGCTCCTCGCAAGAGACCCAGTACTTC. This sequence encodes CASSETTVRSSQETQYF.

This clonotype was observed a handful of times. V and J are TRBV6-5 and TRBJ2-5, with D unresolved. This CDR3 has 15 amino acids. Germline CDR1 and CDR2: MNHEY and SVGAGI. Trimming cost V 0 bases and J 0 bases, with 8 bases left between them. The CDR3 here is CASSYSPQNQETQYF. Here the CDR3 DNA reads TGTGCCAGCAGTTACTCGCCACAGAACCAAGAGACCCAGTACTTC.

With regard to this clonotype: One junction end disagrees with the germline gene, perhaps due to a read error. The chain is built from TRBV9 and TRBJ2-1; D is perhaps TRBD2 (6 bases). Germline loops: CDR1 SGDLS, CDR2 YYNGEE. The CDR3 consists of 14 residues. The CDR3 region is CASNSGEPYNKQFF. The CDR3 DNA sequence: TGTGCCAGCAATTCGGGGGAGCCCTACAATAAGCAGTTCTTC.

The rearrangement joins TRBV9 to TRBJ1-2; D remains unclear. The germline V gene has CDR1 SGDLS and CDR2 YYNGEE. The CDR3 consists of 11 residues. Trimming stripped 2 bases from V and 7 bases from J, with 6 bases between. CDR3 coding DNA: TGTGCCAGCAGCGTCCCCGGTGGCTACACCTTC. Protein: CASSVPGGYTF.

This clonotype has just a few counts. The chain employs TRBV2 and TRBJ2-1, with 13 bases matching TRBD2. Germline CDR1 and CDR2: SNHLY and FYNNEI. CDR3 length: 15 amino acids. The junction had 8 bases not matched to a gene; V was cut back by 6 bases and J by 9 bases. CDR3 bases: TGTGCCAGCAGGCTACTAGCGGGGGGGCTCACTGAGCAGTTCTTC. Its protein product is CASRLLAGGLTEQFF.